This is a list of T cell receptor beta chains from one sample in a study of shared clonotypes between healthy human individuals. Libraries were prepared by immunoSEQ multiplex PCR; TCRdb keeps only in-frame clonotypes and omits some of them. The sample carries a few million clones, just over 90% recorded once. The sample consisted of naive CD4+ T cells sorted from blood. Receptor source: a young man in good health. The CDR3 runs from the conserved cysteine through the conserved F or W. Each record gives: D gene, CDR3 length, J gene, V gene, clone size, CDR3 protein, CDR3 DNA. D genes are given only for firm matches. Size is stated for part of the rows, as once, few or many counts, or as a class when the clone is expanded.

TRBD1	18	TRBJ2-6	TRBV5-1	once	CASSSKGQVSSGANVLTF	TGCGCCAGCAGCTCCAAGGGACAGGTCTCGTCCGGGGCCAACGTCCTGACTTTC
-	12	TRBJ2-1	TRBV7-6	once	CASSLAYSEQFF	TGTGCCAGCAGCTTAGCGTACAGCGAGCAGTTCTTC
-	13	TRBJ1-2	TRBV30	-	CAFRGEQYYGYTF	TGTGCCTTTAGGGGTGAACAGTACTATGGCTACACCTTC
TRBD1	16	TRBJ1-2	TRBV6-5	-	CASSYVWTGQGYGYTF	TGTGCCAGCAGTTACGTGTGGACAGGGCAGGGGTATGGCTACACCTTC
-	15	TRBJ2-2	TRBV27	-	CASSPLSGNTGELFF	TGTGCCAGCAGCCCGTTAAGCGGTAACACCGGGGAGCTGTTTTTT
-	12	TRBJ1-2	TRBV5-4	-	CASSLPGYGYTF	TGTGCCAGCAGCTTGCCAGGCTATGGCTACACCTTC
-	16	TRBJ2-5	TRBV6-6	-	CASSYPLTGNQETQYF	TGTGCCAGCAGTTATCCACTTACAGGAAATCAAGAGACCCAGTACTTC
-	13	TRBJ2-1	TRBV2	-	CASSEANGPGQFF	TGTGCCAGCAGTGAGGCCAACGGACCGGGGCAGTTCTTC
-	14	TRBJ2-1	TRBV7-6	-	CASSLEQPYIEQFF	TGTGCCAGCAGCTTAGAACAGCCCTACATTGAGCAGTTCTTC
TRBD1	15	TRBJ2-3	TRBV18	-	CASSPSGQDTDTQYF	TGTGCCAGCTCCCCAAGCGGACAGGACACAGATACGCAGTATTTT
TRBD1	16	TRBJ1-2	TRBV6-5	-	CASSYVTPGTGDGYTF	TGTGCCAGCAGTTACGTCACTCCGGGGACAGGGGATGGCTACACCTTC
-	18	TRBJ1-5	TRBV4-2	-	CASSQAHRGAGGNQPQHF	TGTGCCAGCAGCCAGGCTCATCGGGGGGCAGGCGGTAATCAGCCCCAGCATTTT
-	10	TRBJ2-5	TRBV2	few	CASSEQTQYF	TGTGCCAGCAGTGAGCAGACCCAGTACTTC
-	16	TRBJ1-6	TRBV13	few	CASSLEGPGINSPLHF	TGTGCCAGCAGCTTGGAAGGGCCGGGGATCAATTCACCCCTCCACTTT
-	15	TRBJ2-7	TRBV28	-	CASSLLEGKGRDSHF	TGTGCCAGCAGTTTATTGGAGGGGAAGGGTCGGGACTCGCACTTC
-	13	TRBJ2-3	TRBV5-1	-	CASSLTGSDTQYF	TGCGCCAGCAGCTTAACGGGCTCAGATACGCAGTATTTT
-	15	TRBJ1-1	TRBV13	-	CASSSTTGFRTEAFF	TGTGCCAGCAGCTCCACTACAGGGTTTAGGACTGAAGCTTTCTTT
-	16	TRBJ2-4	TRBV5-1	-	CASSLVTGVGKNIQYF	TGCGCCAGCAGCTTGGTTACGGGAGTGGGCAAAAACATTCAGTACTTC
-	14	TRBJ1-6	TRBV27	-	CASSLEGRNSPLHF	TGTGCCAGCAGTTTGGAGGGTAGGAATTCACCCCTCCACTTT
-	11	TRBJ2-2	TRBV7-3	once	CASSGDGELFF	TGTGCCAGCAGCGGTGACGGGGAGCTGTTTTTT
-	15	TRBJ1-5	TRBV28	-	CASSLGTGLNQPQHF	TGTGCCAGCAGTTTAGGGACGGGGCTGAATCAGCCCCAGCATTTT
-	15	TRBJ2-2	TRBV7-9	-	CASSRDTTNTGELFF	TGTGCCAGCAGCCGGGACACTACGAACACCGGGGAGCTGTTTTTT
-	13	TRBJ1-2	TRBV19	-	CASSIADRYGYTF	TGTGCCAGTAGTATAGCTGACAGATATGGCTACACCTTC
-	14	TRBJ1-3	TRBV19	-	CASNPLSSGNTIYF	TGTGCCAGTAACCCTCTCTCCTCTGGAAACACCATATATTTT
TRBD2	17	TRBJ2-3	TRBV11-2	-	CASSSGLAGVVTDTQYF	TGTGCCAGCAGCTCGGGACTAGCGGGGGTCGTGACAGATACGCAGTATTTT
-	11	TRBJ2-3	TRBV30	-	CAPGGSNTQYF	TGTGCCCCTGGTGGGAGCAATACGCAGTATTTT
-	14	TRBJ1-1	TRBV5-6	-	CASSPRRTNTEAFF	TGTGCCAGCAGCCCACGACGGACAAACACTGAAGCTTTCTTT
-	13	TRBJ2-7	TRBV5-1	few	CASSGTVTYEQYF	TGCGCCAGCAGCGGGACGGTTACCTACGAGCAGTACTTC
-	14	TRBJ1-3	TRBV9	-	CASSVQGSGNTIYF	TGTGCCAGCAGCGTACAGGGCTCTGGAAACACCATATATTTT
-	17	TRBJ2-4	TRBV7-8	-	CASSYRTDPGGKNIQYF	TGTGCCAGCAGCTATAGGACAGACCCCGGGGGCAAAAACATTCAGTACTTC
-	16	TRBJ1-2	TRBV29-1	-	CSCRSPGTAGNYGYTF	TGCAGCTGCAGATCCCCTGGGACTGCTGGGAACTATGGCTACACCTTC
TRBD2	15	TRBJ2-3	TRBV5-4	once	CASSSYSGGADTQYF	TGTGCCAGCAGCTCTTATAGCGGGGGGGCAGATACGCAGTATTTT
-	12	TRBJ2-3	TRBV14	-	CASSLSSDTQYF	TGTGCCAGCAGCCTCTCCTCAGATACGCAGTATTTT
TRBD1	13	TRBJ2-5	TRBV19	-	CASSVNRGETQYF	TGTGCCAGTAGTGTCAACAGGGGAGAGACCCAGTACTTC
-	13	TRBJ1-2	TRBV4-2	-	CASSLDAGSGYTF	TGTGCCAGCAGCTTAGATGCGGGGAGTGGCTACACCTTC
-	16	TRBJ1-1	TRBV5-1	-	CASSHRDKGDRGEAFF	TGCGCCAGCAGCCACCGGGACAAAGGGGACCGAGGGGAAGCTTTCTTT
-	14	TRBJ2-2	TRBV16	once	CASSPHREAGELFF	TGTGCCAGCAGCCCCCACCGAGAGGCCGGGGAGCTGTTTTTT
TRBD2	16	TRBJ2-3	TRBV6-6	-	CASRTTSGGATDTQYF	TGTGCCAGCAGAACCACTAGCGGGGGGGCAACAGATACGCAGTATTTT
-	15	TRBJ2-3	TRBV27	-	CATRQIRGFPDTQYF	TGTGCCACCCGACAGATTCGGGGATTCCCAGATACGCAGTATTTT
-	14	TRBJ2-7	TRBV5-1	-	CASRLTSNNYEQYF	TGCGCCAGCCGACTGACTAGTAATAACTACGAGCAGTACTTC
-	14	TRBJ1-4	TRBV9	-	CASSVAPNEEKLFF	TGTGCCAGCAGCGTAGCCCCCAATGAGGAAAAACTGTTTTTT
-	15	TRBJ1-1	TRBV30	few	CAWSVLSGLNTEAFF	TGTGCCTGGAGTGTACTGTCAGGTTTGAACACTGAAGCTTTCTTT
-	20	TRBJ2-3	TRBV6-1	-	CASSDTGARWERESADTQYF	TGTGCCAGCAGTGACACAGGGGCCAGGTGGGAACGGGAGTCGGCAGATACGCAGTATTTT